This paragraph covers one TCR beta chain sequence. The data are from a study of blood T cells in healthy people across ages. It was with a sample-barcoded 5' primer and a J-beta primer mix that a second PCR of about 6 to 12 cycles was run. Through a template-switch adaptor with 12 random nucleotides, each cDNA molecule received a tag. TCRdb re-called the 5' RACE reads with MiXCR, one entry per CDR3 protein. The table has around 520,000 distinct CDR3 sequences, approximately 26% seen once. Each donor supplied about 9.6 milliliters of peripheral blood. These data were also filed under a second study, of T cells of mothers and their children.

This sequence originates from a boy between 2 and 10 years old in good health. The sample comprised blood.

As DNA, the CDR3 is TGTGCCAGCAGTTTACACAAGGGAGAGACCCAGTACTTC. The encoded protein is CASSLHKGETQYF. The chain links TRBV12-3 or TRBV12-4 to TRBJ2-5; D is unresolved. Trimming took off 2 bases at V and 4 bases at J, with 8 bases between the two ends. There are 13 residues in the CDR3.